Given below is one T cell receptor beta chain in context. What it binds is not known. 60 Vbeta and 13 Jbeta primers were used in PCR. Sequencing used immunoSEQ multiplex PCR; TCRdb keeps in-frame clones, though not all of them. Seen here are about 190,000 clones, roughly 70% observed once, and the top ten hold about 1.7%. This specimen comes from a study of cytomegalovirus exposure and HLA in healthy donors. General study results and limits: A later analysis found that most CMV-associated TCR beta chains appeared HLA-restricted.

The germline V and J ends were trimmed by 5 bases and 2 bases, with 13 bases remaining between them. CDR3 length equals 14 residues. CDR1 is SGHTA, CDR2 FQGNSA, per germline. The chain recombines TRBV7-2 with TRBJ2-7; a possible D gene is TRBD2 (5 bases). The sample taken for sequencing was PBMCs. The receptor's source is a woman in her twenties or thirties in good health and CMV-seronegative. This chain's CDR3 is CASSREQSTYEQYF. The CDR3 region has the DNA TGTGCCAGCAGCCGGGAACAATCTACCTACGAGCAGTACTTC.